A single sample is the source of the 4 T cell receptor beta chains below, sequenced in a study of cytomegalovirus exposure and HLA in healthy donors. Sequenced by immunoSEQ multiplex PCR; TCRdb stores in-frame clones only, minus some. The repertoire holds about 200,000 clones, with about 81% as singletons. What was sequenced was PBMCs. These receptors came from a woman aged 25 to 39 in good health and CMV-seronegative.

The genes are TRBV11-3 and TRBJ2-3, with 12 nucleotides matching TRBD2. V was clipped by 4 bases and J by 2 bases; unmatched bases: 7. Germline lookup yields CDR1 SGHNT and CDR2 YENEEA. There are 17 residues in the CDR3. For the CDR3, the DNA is TGTGCCAGCAGCTCAGGACTAGCGGGAACATACACAGATACGCAGTATTTT. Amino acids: CASSSGLAGTYTDTQYF.

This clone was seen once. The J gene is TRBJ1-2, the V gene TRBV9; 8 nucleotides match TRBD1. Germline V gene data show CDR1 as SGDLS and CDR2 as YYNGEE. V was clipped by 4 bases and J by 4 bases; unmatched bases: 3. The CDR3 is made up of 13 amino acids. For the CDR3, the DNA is TGTGCCAGCAGCCCGACAGGGGCCTATGGCTACACCTTC. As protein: CASSPTGAYGYTF.

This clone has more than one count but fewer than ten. In DNA, the CDR3 is TGTGCCAGCAGCTTTCCCTCTCCAGGGCGCACAGATACGCAGTATTTT. The encoded protein is CASSFPSPGRTDTQYF. V is TRBV13 and J is TRBJ2-3; a possible D gene is TRBD1 (5 bases). This CDR3 comprises 16 residues. CDR1 PRHDT and CDR2 FYEKMQ come from the germline V gene (reference sequence). The germline V and J ends were trimmed by 3 bases and 1 base, with 14 bases remaining between them.

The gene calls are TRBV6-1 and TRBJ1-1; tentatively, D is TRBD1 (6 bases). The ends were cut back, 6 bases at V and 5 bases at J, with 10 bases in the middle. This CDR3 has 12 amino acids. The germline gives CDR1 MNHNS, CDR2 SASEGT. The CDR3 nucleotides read TGTGCCAGCAGGAACAGGGTTACTGAAGCTTTCTTT. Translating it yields CASRNRVTEAFF.